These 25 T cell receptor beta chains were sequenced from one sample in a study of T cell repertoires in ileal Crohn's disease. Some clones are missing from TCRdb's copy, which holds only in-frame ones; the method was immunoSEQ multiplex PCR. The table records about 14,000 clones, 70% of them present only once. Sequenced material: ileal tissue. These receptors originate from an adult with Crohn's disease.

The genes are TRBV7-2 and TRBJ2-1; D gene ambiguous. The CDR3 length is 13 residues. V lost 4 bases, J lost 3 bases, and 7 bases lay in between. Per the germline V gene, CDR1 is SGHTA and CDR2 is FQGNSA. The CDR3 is CASSSPDYNEQFF. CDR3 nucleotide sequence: TGTGCCAGCAGCTCCCCGGACTACAATGAGCAGTTCTTC. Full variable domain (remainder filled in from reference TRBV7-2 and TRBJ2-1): GAGVSQSPSNKVTEKGKDVELRCDPISGHTALYWYRQSLGQGLEFLIYFQGNSAPDKSGLPSDRFSAERTGGSVSTLTIQRTQQEDSAVYLCASSSPDYNEQFFGPGTRLTVL.

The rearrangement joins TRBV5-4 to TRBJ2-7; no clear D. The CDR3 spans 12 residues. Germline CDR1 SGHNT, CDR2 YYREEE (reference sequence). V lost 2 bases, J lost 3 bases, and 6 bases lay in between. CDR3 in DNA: TGTGCCAGCAGCTTTGGGCACTACGAGCAGTACTTC. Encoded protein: CASSFGHYEQYF.

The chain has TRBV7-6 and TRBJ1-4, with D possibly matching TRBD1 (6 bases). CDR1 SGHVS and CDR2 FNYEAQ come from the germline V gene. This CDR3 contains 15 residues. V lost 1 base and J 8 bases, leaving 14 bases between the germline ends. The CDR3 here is CASSLEVRGWEKLFF. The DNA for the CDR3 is TGTGCCAGCAGCTTAGAGGTCAGGGGATGGGAAAAACTGTTTTTT.

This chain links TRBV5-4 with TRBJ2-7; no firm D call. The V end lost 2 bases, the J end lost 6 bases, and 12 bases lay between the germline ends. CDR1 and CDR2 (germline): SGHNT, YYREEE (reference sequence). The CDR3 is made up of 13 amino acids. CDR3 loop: CASSFTGQGEQYF. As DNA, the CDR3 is TGTGCCAGCAGCTTCACTGGGCAAGGCGAGCAGTACTTC.

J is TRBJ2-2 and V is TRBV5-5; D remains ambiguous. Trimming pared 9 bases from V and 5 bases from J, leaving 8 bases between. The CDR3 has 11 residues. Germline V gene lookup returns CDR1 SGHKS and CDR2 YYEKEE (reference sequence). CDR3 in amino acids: CATNWTGELFF. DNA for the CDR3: TGTGCCACCAACTGGACCGGGGAGCTGTTTTTT.

The CDR3 nucleotides are TGTGCCACCAGGGCTCCCGGGGAATGGGGCAATCAGCCCCAGCATTTT. This gives the protein CATRAPGEWGNQPQHF. The genes are TRBV15 and TRBJ1-5; D ambiguous. Trimming left V 6 bases short and J 2 bases short, with 17 bases between. The germline gives CDR1 LNHNV, CDR2 YYDKDF (reference sequence). This CDR3 spans 16 amino acids.

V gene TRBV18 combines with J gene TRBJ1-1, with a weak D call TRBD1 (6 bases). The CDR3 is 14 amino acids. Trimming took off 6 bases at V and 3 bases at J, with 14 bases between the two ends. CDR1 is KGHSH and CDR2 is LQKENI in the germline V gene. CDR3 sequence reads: CASSQGFEDTEAFF. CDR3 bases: TGTGCCAGCTCGCAGGGGTTCGAGGACACTGAAGCTTTCTTT.

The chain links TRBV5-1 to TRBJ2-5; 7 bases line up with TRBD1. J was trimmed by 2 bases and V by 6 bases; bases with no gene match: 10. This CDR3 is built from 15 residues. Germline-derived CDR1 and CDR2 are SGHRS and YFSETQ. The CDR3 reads CASTPTGAEQETQYF. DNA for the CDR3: TGCGCCAGCACCCCAACAGGGGCGGAACAAGAGACCCAGTACTTC.

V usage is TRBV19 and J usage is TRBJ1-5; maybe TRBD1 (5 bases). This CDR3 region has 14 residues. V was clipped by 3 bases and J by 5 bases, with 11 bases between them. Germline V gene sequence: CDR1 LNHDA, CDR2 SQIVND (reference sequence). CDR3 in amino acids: CASSIGVRDQPQHF. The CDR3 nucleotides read TGTGCCAGTAGTATTGGAGTCAGGGATCAGCCCCAGCATTTT.

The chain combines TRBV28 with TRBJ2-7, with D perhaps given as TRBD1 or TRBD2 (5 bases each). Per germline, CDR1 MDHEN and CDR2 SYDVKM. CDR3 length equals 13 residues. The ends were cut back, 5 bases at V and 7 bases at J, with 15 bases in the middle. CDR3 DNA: TGTGCCAGCAGTACCGGACGGGGCCGAGAGCAGTACTTC. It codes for CASSTGRGREQYF.

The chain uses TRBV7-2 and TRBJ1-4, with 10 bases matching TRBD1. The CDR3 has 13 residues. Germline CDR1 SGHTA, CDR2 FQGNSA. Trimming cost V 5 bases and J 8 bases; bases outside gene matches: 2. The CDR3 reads CASSQGQGEKLFF. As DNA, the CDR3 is TGTGCCAGCAGCCAGGGACAGGGGGAAAAACTGTTTTTT.

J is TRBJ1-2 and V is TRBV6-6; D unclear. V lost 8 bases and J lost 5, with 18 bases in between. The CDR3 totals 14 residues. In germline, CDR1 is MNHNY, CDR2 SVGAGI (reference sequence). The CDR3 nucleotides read TGTGCCAGCCGGACTCCCGGAGGGCGTTATGGCTACACCTTC. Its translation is CASRTPGGRYGYTF.

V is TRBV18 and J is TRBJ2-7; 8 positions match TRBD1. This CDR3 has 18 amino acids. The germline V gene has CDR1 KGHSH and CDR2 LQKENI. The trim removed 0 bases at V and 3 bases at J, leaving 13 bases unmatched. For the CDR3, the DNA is TGTGCCAGCTCACCACCGGAGACTTTTAGGACAGGGTTCTACGAGCAGTACTTC. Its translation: CASSPPETFRTGFYEQYF.

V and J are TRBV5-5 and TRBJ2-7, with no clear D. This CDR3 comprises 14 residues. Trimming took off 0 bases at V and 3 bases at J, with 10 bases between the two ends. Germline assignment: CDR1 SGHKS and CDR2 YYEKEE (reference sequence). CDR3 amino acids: CASSLVGSIYEQYF. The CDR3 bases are TGTGCCAGCAGCTTGGTGGGCAGCATCTACGAGCAGTACTTC.

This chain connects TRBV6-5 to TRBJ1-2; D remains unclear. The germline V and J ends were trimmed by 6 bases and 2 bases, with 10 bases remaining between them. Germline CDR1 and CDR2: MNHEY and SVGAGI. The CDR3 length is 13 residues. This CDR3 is CASSLDLNYGYTF. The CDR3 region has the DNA TGTGCCAGCAGCCTCGATCTGAACTATGGCTACACCTTC.

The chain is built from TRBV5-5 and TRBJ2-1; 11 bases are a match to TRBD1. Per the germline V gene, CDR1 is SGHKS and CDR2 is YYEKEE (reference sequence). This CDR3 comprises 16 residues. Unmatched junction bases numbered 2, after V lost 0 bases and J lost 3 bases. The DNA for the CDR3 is TGTGCCAGCAGCTTGGCAGGGACAGGGGGCTACAATGAGCAGTTCTTC. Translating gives CASSLAGTGGYNEQFF.

The CDR3 protein is CASSPGAGTSATQYF. Here the CDR3 DNA reads TGTGCCAGCAGCCCTGGAGCGGGGACCTCTGCCACGCAGTATTTT. V and J are TRBV11-2 and TRBJ2-3, with TRBD2 matching over 7 bases. V gave up 5 bases and J gave up 9 bases; unmatched junction bases: 14. The CDR3 is made up of 15 amino acids. The germline V gene has CDR1 SGHAT and CDR2 FQNNGV.

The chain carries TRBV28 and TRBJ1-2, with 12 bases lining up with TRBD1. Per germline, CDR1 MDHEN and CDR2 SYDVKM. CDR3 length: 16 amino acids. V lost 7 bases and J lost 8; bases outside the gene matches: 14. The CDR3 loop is CASNQIPGQGAGGYTF. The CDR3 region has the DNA TGTGCCAGCAACCAAATCCCGGGACAGGGGGCAGGGGGCTACACCTTC.

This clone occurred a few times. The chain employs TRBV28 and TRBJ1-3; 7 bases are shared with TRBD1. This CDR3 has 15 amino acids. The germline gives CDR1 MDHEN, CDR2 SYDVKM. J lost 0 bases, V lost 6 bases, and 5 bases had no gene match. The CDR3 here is CASSTDRFSGNTIYF. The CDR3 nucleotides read TGTGCCAGCAGCACGGACAGGTTCTCTGGAAACACCATATATTTT.

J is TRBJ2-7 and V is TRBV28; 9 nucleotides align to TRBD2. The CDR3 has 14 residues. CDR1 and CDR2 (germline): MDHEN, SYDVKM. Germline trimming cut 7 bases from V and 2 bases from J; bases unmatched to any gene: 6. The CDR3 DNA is TGTGCCAGCACAAGCGGGGGGTCGACCTACGAGCAGTACTTC. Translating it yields CASTSGGSTYEQYF. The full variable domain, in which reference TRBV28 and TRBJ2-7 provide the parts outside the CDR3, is DVKVTQSSRYLVKRTGEKVFLECVQDMDHENMFWYRQDPGLGLRLIYFSYDVKMKEKGDIPEGYSVSREKKERFSLILESASTNQTSMYLCASTSGGSTYEQYFGPGTRLTVT.

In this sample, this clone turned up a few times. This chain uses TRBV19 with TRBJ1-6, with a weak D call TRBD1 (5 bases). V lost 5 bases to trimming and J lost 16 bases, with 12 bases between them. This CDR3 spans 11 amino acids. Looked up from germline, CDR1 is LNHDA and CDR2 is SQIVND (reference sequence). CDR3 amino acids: CASSAKGELHF. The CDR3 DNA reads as TGTGCCAGTAGTGCTAAAGGGGAGCTCCACTTT.

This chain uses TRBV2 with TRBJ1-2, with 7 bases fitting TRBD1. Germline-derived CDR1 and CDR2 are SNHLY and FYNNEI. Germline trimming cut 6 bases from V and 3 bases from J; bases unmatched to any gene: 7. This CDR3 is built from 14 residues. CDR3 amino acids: CASRASGGDYGYTF. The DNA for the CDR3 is TGTGCCAGCAGAGCGTCAGGGGGAGACTATGGCTACACCTTC.

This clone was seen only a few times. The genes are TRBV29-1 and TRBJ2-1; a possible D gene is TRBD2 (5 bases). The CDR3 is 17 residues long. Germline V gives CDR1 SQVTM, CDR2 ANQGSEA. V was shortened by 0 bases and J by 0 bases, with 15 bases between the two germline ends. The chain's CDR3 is CSVEDSGLLSSYNEQFF. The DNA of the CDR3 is TGCAGCGTTGAAGATTCCGGACTTCTGAGCTCCTACAATGAGCAGTTCTTC.

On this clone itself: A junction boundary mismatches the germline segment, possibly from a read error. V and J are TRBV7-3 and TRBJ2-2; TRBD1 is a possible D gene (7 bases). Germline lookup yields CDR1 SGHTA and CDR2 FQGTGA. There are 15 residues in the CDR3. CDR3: CASSLTTGRDGELFF. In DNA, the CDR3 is TGTGCCAGCAGCCTAACGACAGGGCGGGACGGGGAGCTGTTTTTT.

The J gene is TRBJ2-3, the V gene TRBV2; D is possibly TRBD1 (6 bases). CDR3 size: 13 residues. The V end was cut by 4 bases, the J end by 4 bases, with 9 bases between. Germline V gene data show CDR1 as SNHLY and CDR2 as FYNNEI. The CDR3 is CASSVEGADTQYF. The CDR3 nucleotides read TGTGCCAGCAGTGTAGAGGGGGCAGATACGCAGTATTTT.